A selection of T cell receptor beta chains follows, all from one sample in a study of blood T cell repertoires in COVID-19. The data were produced by immunoSEQ multiplex PCR, yet TCRdb's version contains in-frame clones alone and is incomplete. The table records some 77,000 clones, 85% to 90% of them present only once. Sequencing was carried out using peripheral blood. Receptor source: a woman of 80 years or more with active or convalescent COVID-19. CDR3s include the opening cysteine and the closing phenylalanine or tryptophan. Fields, in order: D gene, clone size, V gene, J gene, CDR3 protein, CDR3 DNA. D genes are given only for firm matches. The listing skips clone size in some rows; elsewhere it reads once, few, many or a size class.

>TRBD2|NA|TRBV18|TRBJ2-4
CASSRISGTSGRAKNIQYF
TGTGCCAGCTCGCGAATCTCCGGGACTAGCGGGAGGGCCAAAAACATTCAGTACTTC
>TRBD2|NA|TRBV5-1|TRBJ2-1
CASILLAGGNEQFF
TGCGCCAGCATTCTACTAGCGGGAGGGAATGAGCAGTTCTTC
>TRBD2|NA|TRBV6-5|TRBJ2-7
CASSSGRGYYEQYF
TGTGCCAGCAGTAGCGGGAGAGGGTACTACGAGCAGTACTTC
>NA|NA|TRBV7-9|TRBJ2-5
CASSLPIRGTRRNQETQYF
TGTGCCAGCAGCTTACCGATCCGGGGTACGCGTAGGAATCAAGAGACCCAGTACTTC
>NA|NA|TRBV30|TRBJ1-3
CAWSVPGATSGNTIYF
TGTGCCTGGAGTGTACCAGGGGCCACCTCTGGAAACACCATATATTTT
>TRBD1|NA|TRBV5-5|TRBJ1-2
CASSLGQGAGGYTF
TGTGCCAGCAGCTTGGGGCAGGGGGCAGGTGGCTACACCTTC
>TRBD2|few|TRBV7-3|TRBJ2-7
CASSSPRREGLYEQYF
TGTGCCAGCAGCTCTCCTAGGAGGGAGGGCCTTTACGAGCAGTACTTC
>NA|NA|TRBV20-1|TRBJ2-1
CSASSGTLYNEQFF
TGCAGTGCTAGTTCCGGGACTCTCTACAATGAGCAGTTCTTC
>TRBD1|NA|TRBV28|TRBJ1-2
CASSPDVRGRNYGYTF
TGTGCCAGCAGTCCAGATGTCAGGGGGCGGAATTATGGCTACACCTTC
>TRBD2|NA|TRBV2|TRBJ2-3
CASSSSGTEGDTQYF
TGTGCCAGCAGTTCTAGCGGGACCGAGGGGGATACGCAGTATTTT
>TRBD1|NA|TRBV19|TRBJ2-2
CAGSTRPLQGMGELFF
TGTGCCGGTAGTACACGACCGCTACAGGGGATGGGGGAGCTGTTTTTT
>TRBD2|NA|TRBV27|TRBJ2-1
CASSLSRTSARDLSNEQFF
TGTGCCAGCAGTTTATCTCGGACTAGCGCGAGAGATCTATCGAATGAGCAGTTCTTC
>TRBD2|NA|TRBV10-1|TRBJ2-3
CASNTGGAGGSTDTQYF
TGCGCCAGCAACACTGGGGGAGCGGGAGGGAGCACAGATACGCAGTATTTT
>NA|NA|TRBV7-9|TRBJ1-2
CASSLDRGLGAGYTF
TGTGCCAGCAGCTTAGATCGGGGATTAGGAGCGGGCTACACCTTC
>TRBD2|NA|TRBV6-6|TRBJ2-3
CASNPAGGYDTQYF
TGTGCCAGCAATCCAGCGGGAGGGTATGATACGCAGTATTTT
>TRBD1|NA|TRBV29-1|TRBJ2-3
CSVEPRQGTRDTQYF
TGCAGCGTTGAACCGAGACAGGGCACTCGAGATACGCAGTATTTT
>TRBD2|once|TRBV5-1|TRBJ2-2
CASSLAGLGGTGELFF
TGCGCCAGCAGCTTGGCTGGACTAGGAGGGACCGGGGAGCTGTTTTTT
>NA|NA|TRBV19|TRBJ1-2
CASSTGQSETYGYTF
TGTGCCAGTAGTACCGGACAATCCGAGACTTATGGCTACACCTTC
>NA|NA|TRBV5-8|TRBJ2-3
CASSLAPPQGTRADTQYF
TGTGCCAGCAGCTTGGCCCCCCCCCAGGGTACCAGGGCAGATACGCAGTATTTT
>TRBD2|NA|TRBV18|TRBJ2-1
CASSPTTSGTYNEQFF
TGTGCCAGCTCCCCGACGACTAGCGGAACCTACAATGAGCAGTTCTTC
>TRBD1|NA|TRBV6-4|TRBJ1-2
CASRQTGTGGNGYTF
TGTGCCAGCAGGCAAACCGGGACAGGGGGCAATGGCTACACCTTC
>TRBD2|NA|TRBV5-1|TRBJ2-1
CASSLASSGENVF
TGCGCCAGCAGCTTGGCATCTAGCGGAGAGAATGTCTTC
>NA|NA|TRBV29-1|TRBJ1-2
CSVERQVGGYTF
TGCAGCGTTGAACGACAGGTCGGGGGCTACACCTTC
>TRBD1|NA|TRBV2|TRBJ1-2
CASSEGGTASVLGGYTF
TGTGCCAGCAGTGAAGGGGGGACAGCCTCGGTCTTAGGGGGCTACACCTTC
>TRBD2|NA|TRBV2|TRBJ2-3
CASGLAVADTQYF
TGTGCCAGCGGGCTAGCGGTCGCAGATACGCAGTATTTT
>TRBD1|NA|TRBV6-1|TRBJ2-2
CASSELGQGTGELFF
TGTGCCAGCAGTGAGCTGGGACAGGGAACCGGGGAGCTGTTTTTT
>TRBD1|NA|TRBV29-1|TRBJ1-2
CSVGDRGLTYGYTF
TGCAGCGTAGGGGACAGGGGCCTAACCTATGGCTACACCTTC
>TRBD2|few|TRBV28|TRBJ2-1
CASSYRAGTSGGSYNEQFF
TGTGCCAGCAGTTATAGGGCGGGGACTAGCGGGGGCTCCTACAATGAGCAGTTCTTC
>NA|NA|TRBV6-6|TRBJ2-1
CASRTAIGNEQFF
TGTGCCAGCAGGACAGCGATCGGCAATGAGCAGTTCTTC